These 22 T cell receptor beta chains were all obtained from the same sample, sequenced in a study of T-cell reconstitution after alpha-beta-depleted transplantation in children. Unique molecular identifiers were used in preparing the TCRbeta library. TCRdb itself ran the PCR reads through MiXCR, one entry per CDR3 protein. Of about 240,000 distinct CDR3 sequences listed, about 26% were seen once; the top ten hold about 2.8%. Sequencing was performed on PBMCs, taken before TCRalphabeta/CD19-depleted stem cell transplant. The receptor source for this set is a girl aged 2 to 9 with Fanconi anemia, due to receive a stem cell transplant.

V usage is TRBV20-1 and J usage is TRBJ2-7; a weak D match, TRBD2 (6 bases). This CDR3 spans 14 amino acids. Germline CDR1 reads DFQATT; CDR2 reads SNEGSKA (reference sequence). Trimming removed 4 bases at V and 0 bases at J, with 13 bases between. In DNA, the CDR3 is TGCAGTGCTAAGAGCGGGCCGAGCTCCTACGAGCAGTACTTC. Translation: CSAKSGPSSYEQYF.

This clonotype was picked up a small number of times. This chain connects TRBV7-2 to TRBJ1-5; D is uncertain. Between the trimmed V and J ends, which lost 2 bases and 7 bases, there was a span of 12 bases. The CDR3 consists of 14 residues. CDR1 is SGHTA and CDR2 is FQGNSA in the germline V gene. Here the CDR3 DNA reads TGTGCCAGCAGCTTATCAAGGGATACGCAGCCCCAGCATTTT. This sequence encodes CASSLSRDTQPQHF.

There are many counts of this clonotype. This chain uses TRBV20-1 with TRBJ2-1; 7 bases line up with TRBD1. This CDR3 is built from 13 residues. V shed 6 bases, J shed 10 bases, and the junction held 12 bases outside the gene matches. CDR1 is DFQATT, CDR2 SNEGSKA, per germline (reference sequence). The chain's CDR3 is CSATNGPGQEQFF. In DNA form, the CDR3 reads TGCAGTGCGACCAACGGACCGGGACAGGAGCAGTTCTTC.

The rearrangement joins TRBV29-1 to TRBJ2-7; possibly TRBD1 or TRBD2 for D (6 bases each). Germline values: CDR1 SQVTM, CDR2 ANQGSEA. The CDR3 covers 13 residues. The V gene lost 7 bases and the J gene lost 2 bases, with 15 bases spanning the gap. The CDR3 DNA reads as TGCAGCGCCACCCTGGGGGGCCCCTACGAGCAGTACTTC. Residues: CSATLGGPYEQYF.

As for this clonotype: At one boundary the junction diverges from the germline segment, which might be a read error. This chain links TRBV5-6 with TRBJ2-1; perhaps TRBD2 as D (6 bases). The CDR3 extends over 16 amino acids. Germline assignment: CDR1 SGHDT and CDR2 YYEEEE. CDR3 in amino acids: CARSFGRERSYNEQFF. The CDR3 bases are TGTGCCAGGAGCTTCGGGCGGGAACGCTCCTACAATGAGCAGTTCTTC.

The rearrangement uses TRBV28 and TRBJ2-3; D gene uncertain. The germline V gene encodes CDR1 MDHEN and CDR2 SYDVKM. The CDR3 runs 15 residues. V lost 6 bases, J lost 0 bases, and 13 bases lay in between. The CDR3 loop is CASSPKRPSTDTQYF. In DNA, the CDR3 is TGTGCCAGCAGCCCAAAAAGGCCGAGCACAGATACGCAGTATTTT.

This clonotype was observed a handful of times. CDR3 DNA: TGTGCCAGCAGCCGGAGGGGTACCTCTGGGGCCAACGTCCTGACTTTC. Its translation is CASSRRGTSGANVLTF. The rearrangement links TRBV7-6 to TRBJ2-6; tentative D call: TRBD2 (6 bases). The CDR3 loop spans 16 amino acids. The V gene lost 5 bases and the J gene lost 0 bases, with 11 bases spanning the gap. Germline V gene data show CDR1 as SGHVS and CDR2 as FNYEAQ.

Many counts were recorded for this clonotype. V is TRBV12-3 or TRBV12-4 and J is TRBJ2-7; no firm D call. V lost 3 bases and J lost 2, with 8 bases in between. This CDR3 is built from 13 residues. The CDR3, as DNA: TGTGCCAGCAGTTTTGCGAGCGCCTACGAGCAGTACTTC. Its protein product is CASSFASAYEQYF.

The sample holds many counts of this clonotype. This sequence joins TRBV3-1 and TRBJ2-2, with D unresolved. Trimming removed 3 bases from V and 7 bases from J, with 3 bases in between. The V gene's germline CDR1 is LGHDT and CDR2 YNNKEL (reference sequence). The CDR3 has 11 residues. CDR3 sequence (DNA): TGTGCCAGCAGCCAGGGCGGGGAGCTGTTTTTT. Translating it yields CASSQGGELFF.

The V gene is TRBV20-1, the J gene TRBJ2-5; tentative D call: TRBD2 (6 bases). This CDR3 is built from 15 residues. Trimming removed 0 bases at V and 2 bases at J, with 13 bases between. CDR1 and CDR2 from the germline V gene are DFQATT and SNEGSKA (reference sequence). CDR3: CSARERRDLQETQYF. The CDR3 coding sequence is TGCAGTGCTAGAGAAAGGCGGGACCTACAAGAGACCCAGTACTTC.

Many counts were recorded for this clonotype. The V gene is TRBV12-3 or TRBV12-4, the J gene TRBJ1-1, with D perhaps matching TRBD1 (5 bases). Deletions cut 4 bases from V and 0 bases from J, with 9 bases between. The CDR3 contains 14 residues. CDR3 nucleotides: TGTGCCAGCAGTTCGACAGCTTTGAACACTGAAGCTTTCTTT. Translated, it gives CASSSTALNTEAFF.

The genes are TRBV28 and TRBJ2-3; D possibly corresponds to TRBD1 (6 bases). Germline V gene data show CDR1 as MDHEN and CDR2 as SYDVKM. Trimming took off 6 bases at V and 6 bases at J, with 16 bases between the two ends. The CDR3 sequence is 14 residues long. The CDR3 DNA reads TGTGCCAGCAGCCAACAGGGAGTGTTGGATACGCAGTATTTT. The encoded protein is CASSQQGVLDTQYF.

Ten or more counts support this clonotype. The chain links TRBV29-1 to TRBJ2-7; no reliable D call. The V gene's germline CDR1 is SQVTM and CDR2 ANQGSEA. V was cut by 1 base and J by 3 bases, with 10 bases left in between. This CDR3 is 13 amino acids long. The CDR3: CSVEGENSYEQYF. In DNA, the CDR3 is TGCAGCGTTGAAGGCGAGAACAGCTACGAGCAGTACTTC.

This clonotype was observed a handful of times. The chain has TRBV10-3 and TRBJ2-5, with TRBD1 identical over 7 bases. The J segment lost 0 bases and the V segment lost 6 bases, leaving 4 bases of the junction unmatched. Germline lookup yields CDR1 ENHRY and CDR2 SYGVKD. The CDR3 covers 14 residues. CDR3 protein: CAIRGDSNQETQYF. The CDR3 bases are TGTGCCATCAGGGGGGACAGCAACCAAGAGACCCAGTACTTC.

The gene calls are TRBV2 and TRBJ2-2, with D perhaps matching TRBD2 (5 bases). The CDR3 sequence is 14 residues long. The V end was cut by 6 bases, the J end by 0 bases, with 8 bases between. The germline CDR1 and CDR2 sequences are SNHLY and FYNNEI. The CDR3 reads CASRADSNTGELFF. In DNA form, the CDR3 reads TGTGCCAGCAGGGCGGACTCGAACACCGGGGAGCTGTTTTTT.

This clonotype was seen at least ten times. The J gene is TRBJ2-7, the V gene TRBV4-2; D is possibly TRBD1 or TRBD2 (7 bases each). Looked up from germline, CDR1 is LGHNA and CDR2 is YNFKEQ. Between the trimmed V and J ends, which lost 2 bases and 3 bases, there was a span of 17 bases. The CDR3 runs 16 residues. In nucleotides, the CDR3 is TGTGCCAGCAGCCAACGCCCCAGCAGGGGGGGCTACGAGCAGTACTTC. It codes for CASSQRPSRGGYEQYF.

This chain uses TRBV12-3 or TRBV12-4 with TRBJ1-5; the match to TRBD1 covers 9 bases. The CDR3 totals 17 residues. Losses at the gene ends were 5 bases for V and 1 base for J; bases not matched to a gene: 9. The CDR3 reads CASSTQLGQGSNQPQHF. The CDR3 nucleotides are TGTGCCAGCAGTACCCAGCTGGGACAGGGAAGCAATCAGCCCCAGCATTTT.

This clonotype has only a few counts. The chain joins TRBV20-1 to TRBJ2-7; a weak D match, TRBD1 (5 bases). The length of the CDR3 is 15 residues. Germline values: CDR1 DFQATT, CDR2 SNEGSKA (reference sequence). The germline V and J ends were trimmed by 1 base and 2 bases, with 15 bases remaining between them. The CDR3 nucleotides are TGCAGTGCTAGAGCCCAGGGCTCGCCGACCTACGAGCAGTACTTC. This gives the protein CSARAQGSPTYEQYF.

This clonotype was detected a few times. The gene calls are TRBV7-9 and TRBJ2-5; D may match TRBD1 or TRBD2 (5 bases each). This CDR3 has 15 amino acids. Germline V gene sequence: CDR1 SEHNR, CDR2 FQNEAQ (reference sequence). Trimming pared 7 bases from V and 2 bases from J, leaving 17 bases between. CDR3 loop: CASTTVWDDQETQYF. CDR3 DNA sequence: TGTGCCAGCACCACAGTTTGGGACGATCAAGAGACCCAGTACTTC.

The table lists this clonotype with a few counts. The chain joins TRBV3-1 to TRBJ2-6, with 10 bases aligning to TRBD1. Unmatched junction bases numbered 0, after V lost 1 base and J lost 0 bases. Per germline, CDR1 LGHDT and CDR2 YNNKEL (reference sequence). This CDR3 is 17 amino acids long. The CDR3 DNA reads TGTGCCAGCAGCCAAGGGACAGGGGGCTCTGGGGCCAACGTCCTGACTTTC. Its translation: CASSQGTGGSGANVLTF.

The J gene is TRBJ2-1, the V gene TRBV29-1; 14 positions match TRBD2. There are 17 residues in the CDR3. After removal of 4 bases from V and 6 bases from J, the junction contained 11 bases not matched to a gene. Germline CDR1 reads SQVTM; CDR2 reads ANQGSEA. CDR3 region: CSVVGLAGGRNLNEQFF. The CDR3 nucleotides are TGCAGCGTTGTAGGACTAGCGGGAGGTAGGAATCTCAATGAGCAGTTCTTC.

This clonotype occurred many times. This chain connects TRBV5-5 to TRBJ2-5, with D hard to call. The CDR3 runs to 15 residues. V was clipped by 7 bases and J by 3 bases, with 19 bases between them. CDR1 SGHKS and CDR2 YYEKEE come from the germline V gene (reference sequence). The DNA of the CDR3 is TGTGCCAGCCTGGAACCGAAAGGGATAGAAGAGACCCAGTACTTC. It yields the protein CASLEPKGIEETQYF.